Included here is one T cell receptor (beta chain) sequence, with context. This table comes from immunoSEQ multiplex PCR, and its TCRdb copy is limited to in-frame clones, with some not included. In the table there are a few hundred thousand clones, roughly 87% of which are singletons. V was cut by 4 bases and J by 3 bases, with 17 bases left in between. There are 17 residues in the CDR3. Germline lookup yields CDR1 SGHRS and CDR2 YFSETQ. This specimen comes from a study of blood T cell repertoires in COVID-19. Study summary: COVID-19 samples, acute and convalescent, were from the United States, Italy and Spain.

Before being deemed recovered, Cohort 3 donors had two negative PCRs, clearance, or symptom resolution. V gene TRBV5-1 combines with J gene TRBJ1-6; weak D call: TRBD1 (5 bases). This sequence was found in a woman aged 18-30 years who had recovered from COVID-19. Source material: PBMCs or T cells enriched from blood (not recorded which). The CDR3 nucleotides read TGCGCCAGCAGCACCGATGCCGGGGGTCACTATAATTCACCCCTCCACTTT. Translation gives CASSTDAGGHYNSPLHF. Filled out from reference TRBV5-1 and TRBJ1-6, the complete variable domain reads KAGVTQTPRYLIKTRGQQVTLSCSPISGHRSVSWYQQTPGQGLQFLFEYFSETQRNKGNFPGRFSGRQFSNSRSEMNVSTLELGDSALYLCASSTDAGGHYNSPLHFGNGTRLTVT.